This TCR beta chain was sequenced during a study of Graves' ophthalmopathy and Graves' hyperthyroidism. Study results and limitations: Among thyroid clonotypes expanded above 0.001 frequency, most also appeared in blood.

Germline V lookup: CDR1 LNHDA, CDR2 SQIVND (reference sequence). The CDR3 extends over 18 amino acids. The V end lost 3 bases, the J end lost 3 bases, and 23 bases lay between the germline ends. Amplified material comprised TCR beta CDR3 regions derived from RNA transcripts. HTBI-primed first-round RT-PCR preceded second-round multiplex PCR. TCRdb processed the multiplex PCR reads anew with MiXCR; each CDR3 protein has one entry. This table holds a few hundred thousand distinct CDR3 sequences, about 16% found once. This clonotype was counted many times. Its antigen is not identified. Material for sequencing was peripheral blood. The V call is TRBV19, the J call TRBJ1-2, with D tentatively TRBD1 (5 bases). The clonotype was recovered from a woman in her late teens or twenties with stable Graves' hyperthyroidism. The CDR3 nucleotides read TGTGCCAGTAGTATCGGTCCTCTACAGGCCCGGGGGGACTATGGCTACACCTTC. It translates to CASSIGPLQARGDYGYTF.